This T cell receptor (beta chain) stems from a study of high-grade serous ovarian cancer treatment subgroups. Study-wide background: Each sample yielded on average around 7,500 unique TCR beta rearrangements from about 15,000 reads.

The CDR3 loop spans 14 amino acids. CDR1 is GTSNPN and CDR2 is SVGIG in the germline V gene (reference sequence). V was pared by 3 bases and J by 6 bases, with 18 bases between. To note about this clone: What it binds is not known.

Tumor samples were obtained before definitive surgery or chemotherapy. Assay: immunoSEQ multiplex PCR; the TCRdb copy retains only in-frame clones and omits some. The data show some 20,000 clones, around 79% seen once. Notes on the study in general: TCR relatedness rose with neoantigen level and trended with mutation load. Tumors within one patient showed repertoire similarity of about 0.11 to 0.79. Without spatial data, bulk sequencing limits insight into HGSC tumor diversity.

This chain uses TRBV30 with TRBJ2-7, with D perhaps TRBD2 (6 bases). The receptor's source is a human donor with high-grade serous ovarian cancer. Specimen: tumor tissue. The CDR3 reads CAWRIRGLGGEQYF. The CDR3 DNA reads as TGTGCCTGGAGAATAAGGGGACTGGGGGGCGAGCAGTACTTC.